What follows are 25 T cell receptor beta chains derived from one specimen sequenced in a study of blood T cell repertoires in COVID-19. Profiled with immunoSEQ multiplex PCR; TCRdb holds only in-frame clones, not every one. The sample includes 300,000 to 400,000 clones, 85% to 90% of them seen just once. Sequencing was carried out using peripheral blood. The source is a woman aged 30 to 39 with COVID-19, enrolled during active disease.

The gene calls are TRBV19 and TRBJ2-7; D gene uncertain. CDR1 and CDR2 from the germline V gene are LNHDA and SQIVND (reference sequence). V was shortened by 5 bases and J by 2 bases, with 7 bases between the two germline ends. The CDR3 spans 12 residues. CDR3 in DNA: TGTGCCAGTAGTGGCGGTACCTACGAGCAGTACTTC. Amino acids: CASSGGTYEQYF. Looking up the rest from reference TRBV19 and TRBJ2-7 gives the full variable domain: DGGITQSPKYLFRKEGQNVTLSCEQNLNHDAMYWYRQDPGQGLRLIYYSQIVNDFQKGDIAEGYSVSREKKESFPLTVTSAQKNPTAFYLCASSGGTYEQYFGPGTRLTVT.

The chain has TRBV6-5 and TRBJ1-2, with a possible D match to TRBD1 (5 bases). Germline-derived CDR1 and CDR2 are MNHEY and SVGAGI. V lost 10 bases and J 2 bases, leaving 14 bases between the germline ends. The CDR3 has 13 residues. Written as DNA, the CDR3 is TGTGCCACTCGGTTGGCAGGGAACTATGGCTACACCTTC. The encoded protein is CATRLAGNYGYTF.

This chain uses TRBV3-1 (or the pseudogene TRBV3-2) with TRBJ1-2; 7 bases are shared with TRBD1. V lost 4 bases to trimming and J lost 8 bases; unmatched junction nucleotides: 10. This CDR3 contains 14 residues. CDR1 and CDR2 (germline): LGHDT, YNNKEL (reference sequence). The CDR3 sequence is CASSPPGTAGGYTF. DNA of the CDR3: TGTGCCAGCAGCCCGCCCGGGACAGCGGGCGGCTACACCTTC.

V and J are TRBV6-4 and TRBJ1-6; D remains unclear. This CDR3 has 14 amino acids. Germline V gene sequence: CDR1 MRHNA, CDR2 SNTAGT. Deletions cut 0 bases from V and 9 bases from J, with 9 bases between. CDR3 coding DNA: TGTGCCAGCAGTGACTCAGGACTGAGTTCACCCCTCCACTTT. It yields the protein CASSDSGLSSPLHF.

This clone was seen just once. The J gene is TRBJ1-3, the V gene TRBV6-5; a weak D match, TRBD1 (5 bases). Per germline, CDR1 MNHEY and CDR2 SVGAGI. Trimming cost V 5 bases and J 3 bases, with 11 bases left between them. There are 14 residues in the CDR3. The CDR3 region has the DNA TGTGCCAGCAGTACCGGGACTCTTGGAAACACCATATATTTT. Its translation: CASSTGTLGNTIYF.

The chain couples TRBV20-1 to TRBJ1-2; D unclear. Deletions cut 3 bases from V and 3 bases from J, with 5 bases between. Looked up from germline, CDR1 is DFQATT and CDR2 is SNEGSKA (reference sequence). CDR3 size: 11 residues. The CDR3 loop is CSARSDYGYTF. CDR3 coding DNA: TGCAGTGCTAGGTCAGACTATGGCTACACCTTC.

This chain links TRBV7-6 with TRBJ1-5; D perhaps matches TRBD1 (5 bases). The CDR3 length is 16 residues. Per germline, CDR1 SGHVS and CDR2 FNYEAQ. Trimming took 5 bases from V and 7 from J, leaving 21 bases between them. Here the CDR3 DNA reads TGTGCCAGCAGCCCAATCCCTACAGGACGATGCCAGCCCCAGCATTTT. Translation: CASSPIPTGRCQPQHF.

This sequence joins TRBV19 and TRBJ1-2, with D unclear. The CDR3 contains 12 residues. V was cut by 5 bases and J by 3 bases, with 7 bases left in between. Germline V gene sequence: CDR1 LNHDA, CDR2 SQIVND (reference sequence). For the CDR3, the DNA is TGTGCCAGTAGTGAGGTCGACTATGGCTACACCTTC. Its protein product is CASSEVDYGYTF.

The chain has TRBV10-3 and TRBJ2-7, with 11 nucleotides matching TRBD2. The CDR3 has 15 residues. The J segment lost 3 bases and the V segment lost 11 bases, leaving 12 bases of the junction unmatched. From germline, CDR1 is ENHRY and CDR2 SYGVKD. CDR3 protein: CASRGGTSGVYEQYF. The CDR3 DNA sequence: TGTGCCTCCCGCGGCGGGACTAGCGGAGTCTACGAGCAGTACTTC.

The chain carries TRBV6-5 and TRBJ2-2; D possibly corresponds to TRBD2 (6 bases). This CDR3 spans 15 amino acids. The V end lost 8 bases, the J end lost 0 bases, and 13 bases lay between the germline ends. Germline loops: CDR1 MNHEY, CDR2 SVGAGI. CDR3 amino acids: CASWAGSANTGELFF. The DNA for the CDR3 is TGTGCCAGCTGGGCGGGATCCGCGAACACCGGGGAGCTGTTTTTT.

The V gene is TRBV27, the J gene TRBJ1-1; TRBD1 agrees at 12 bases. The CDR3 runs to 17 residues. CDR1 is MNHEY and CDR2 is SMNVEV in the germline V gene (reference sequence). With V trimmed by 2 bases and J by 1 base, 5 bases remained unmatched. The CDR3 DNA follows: TGTGCCAGCAGTTTACTACCGGGACAGGGGGCGAACACTGAAGCTTTCTTT. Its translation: CASSLLPGQGANTEAFF.

Here the CDR3 reads CASSYSEARTEAFF. CDR3 bases: TGTGCCAGCAGTTACTCGGAGGCGAGAACTGAAGCTTTCTTT. This chain links TRBV6-6 with TRBJ1-1; D is ambiguous. Germline V gene sequence: CDR1 MNHNY, CDR2 SVGAGI (reference sequence). The CDR3 is 14 amino acids. The ends were cut back, 0 bases at V and 5 bases at J, with 10 bases in the middle.

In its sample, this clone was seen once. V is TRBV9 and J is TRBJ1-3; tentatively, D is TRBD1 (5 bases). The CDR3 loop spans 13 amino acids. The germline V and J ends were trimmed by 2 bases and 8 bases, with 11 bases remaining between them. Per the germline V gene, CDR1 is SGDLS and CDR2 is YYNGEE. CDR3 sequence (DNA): TGTGCCAGCAGCGTCGGCAGGGTGGACACCATATATTTT. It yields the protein CASSVGRVDTIYF.

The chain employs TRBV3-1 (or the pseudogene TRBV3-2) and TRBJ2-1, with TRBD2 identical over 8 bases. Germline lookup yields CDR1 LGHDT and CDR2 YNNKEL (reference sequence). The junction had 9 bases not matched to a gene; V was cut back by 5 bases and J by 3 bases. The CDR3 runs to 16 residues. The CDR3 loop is CASSSRTGTSYNEQFF. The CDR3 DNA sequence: TGTGCCAGCAGCTCTCGGACCGGGACTAGCTACAATGAGCAGTTCTTC.

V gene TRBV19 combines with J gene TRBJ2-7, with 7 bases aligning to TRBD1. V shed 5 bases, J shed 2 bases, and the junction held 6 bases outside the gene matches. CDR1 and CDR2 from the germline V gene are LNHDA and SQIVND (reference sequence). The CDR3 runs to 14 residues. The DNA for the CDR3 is TGTGCCAGTAGTCCAGACAGGGCCCCCTACGAGCAGTACTTC. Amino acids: CASSPDRAPYEQYF.

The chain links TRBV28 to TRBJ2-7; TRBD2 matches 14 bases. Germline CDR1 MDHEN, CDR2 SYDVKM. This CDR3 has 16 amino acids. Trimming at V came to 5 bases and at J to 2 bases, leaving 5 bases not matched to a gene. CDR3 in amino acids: CASSRLAGGGAYEQYF. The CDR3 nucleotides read TGTGCCAGCAGTCGACTAGCGGGAGGGGGAGCCTACGAGCAGTACTTC.

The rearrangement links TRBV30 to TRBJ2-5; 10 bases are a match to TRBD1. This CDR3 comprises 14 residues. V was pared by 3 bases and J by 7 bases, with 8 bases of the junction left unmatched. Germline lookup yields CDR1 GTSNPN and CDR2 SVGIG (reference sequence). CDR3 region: CAWRLTGGSGTQYF. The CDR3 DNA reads TGTGCCTGGAGACTGACAGGGGGCTCGGGGACCCAGTACTTC.

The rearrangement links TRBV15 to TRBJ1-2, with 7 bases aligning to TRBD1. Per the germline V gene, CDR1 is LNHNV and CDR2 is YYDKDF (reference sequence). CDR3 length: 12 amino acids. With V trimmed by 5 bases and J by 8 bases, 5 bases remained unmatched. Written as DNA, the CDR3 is TGTGCCACCAGCGGACGGACAGGCGGCTACACCTTC. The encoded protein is CATSGRTGGYTF.

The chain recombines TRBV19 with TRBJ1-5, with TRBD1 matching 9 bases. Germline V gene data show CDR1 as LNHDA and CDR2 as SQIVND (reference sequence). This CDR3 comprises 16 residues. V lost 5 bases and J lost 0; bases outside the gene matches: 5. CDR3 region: CASSDPGQGSNQPQHF. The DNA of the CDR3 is TGTGCCAGTAGTGACCCGGGACAGGGTAGCAATCAGCCCCAGCATTTT.

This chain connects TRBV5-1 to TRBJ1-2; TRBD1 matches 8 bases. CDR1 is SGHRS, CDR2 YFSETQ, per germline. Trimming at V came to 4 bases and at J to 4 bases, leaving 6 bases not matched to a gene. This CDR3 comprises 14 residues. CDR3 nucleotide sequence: TGCGCCAGCAGCCCGGGACAGGATTTCTATGGCTACACCTTC. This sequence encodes CASSPGQDFYGYTF.

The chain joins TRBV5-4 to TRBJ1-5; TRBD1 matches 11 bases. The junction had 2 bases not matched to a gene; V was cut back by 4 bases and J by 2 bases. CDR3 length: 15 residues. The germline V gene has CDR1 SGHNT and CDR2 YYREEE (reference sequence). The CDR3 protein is CASSPGQGGNQPQHF. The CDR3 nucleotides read TGTGCCAGCAGCCCGGGACAGGGGGGCAATCAGCCCCAGCATTTT. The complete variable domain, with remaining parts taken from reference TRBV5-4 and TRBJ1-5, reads ETGVTQSPTHLIKTRGQQVTLRCSSQSGHNTVSWYQQALGQGPQFIFQYYREEENGRGNFPPRFSGLQFPNYSSELNVNALELDDSALYLCASSPGQGGNQPQHFGDGTRLSIL.

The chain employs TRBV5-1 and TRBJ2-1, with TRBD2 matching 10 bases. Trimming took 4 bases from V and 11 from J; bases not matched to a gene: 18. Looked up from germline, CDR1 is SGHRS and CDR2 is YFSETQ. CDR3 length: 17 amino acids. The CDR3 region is CASSNSTPLAGSLQQFF. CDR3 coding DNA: TGCGCCAGCAGCAACAGTACTCCACTAGCGGGGAGCCTTCAGCAGTTCTTC.

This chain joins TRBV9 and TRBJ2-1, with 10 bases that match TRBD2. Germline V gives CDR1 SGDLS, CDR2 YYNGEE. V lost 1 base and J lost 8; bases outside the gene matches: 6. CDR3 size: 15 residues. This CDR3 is CASSVSGRGGHEQFF. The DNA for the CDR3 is TGTGCCAGCAGCGTAAGCGGGAGGGGCGGGCATGAGCAGTTCTTC.

CDR3 in amino acids: CASSSQTRNGETQYF. DNA of the CDR3: TGCGCCAGCAGCTCCCAAACTCGCAACGGAGAGACCCAGTACTTC. The chain uses TRBV5-1 and TRBJ2-5; no clear D. The V gene lost 3 bases and the J gene lost 4 bases, with 16 bases spanning the gap. This CDR3 is built from 15 residues. Germline V gene sequence: CDR1 SGHRS, CDR2 YFSETQ.

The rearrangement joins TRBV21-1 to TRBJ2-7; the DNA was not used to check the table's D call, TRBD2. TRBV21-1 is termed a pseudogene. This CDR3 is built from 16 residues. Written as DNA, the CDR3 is TGTGCCAGCAGCAAAGACCCGGGACTAGCAGTCTACGAGCAGTACTTC. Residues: CASSKDPGLAVYEQYF.